The 13 T cell receptor beta chains reported below all come from one sample, sequenced in a study of T-cell memory formation after mild COVID-19. TCRdb reprocessed the 5' RACE reads with MiXCR, giving one entry per CDR3 protein. This table has roughly 300,000 distinct CDR3 sequences, roughly 8.2% appearing once. The sample was PBMCs or a T cell subset sorted from them (not recorded which). All receptors come from a man between 18 and 29 years old who had mild COVID-19 (a few samples of this study predate the infection). Cell type and time point are not known.

This clonotype was counted once. The chain employs TRBV2 and TRBJ2-3; D may match TRBD1 or TRBD2 (5 bases each). CDR3 length: 16 residues. V was trimmed by 7 bases and J by 4 bases, leaving 21 bases between them. The V gene's germline CDR1 is SNHLY and CDR2 FYNNEI. Here the CDR3 DNA reads TGTGCCAGCACCCGGGACCTCGGACGACCCCCAGATACGCAGTATTTT. Amino acid sequence: CASTRDLGRPPDTQYF. Supplemented by reference TRBV2 and TRBJ2-3, the full variable domain reads EPEVTQTPSHQVTQMGQEVILRCVPISNHLYFYWYRQILGQKVEFLVSFYNNEISEKSEIFDDQFSVERPDGSNFTLKIRSTKLEDSAMYFCASTRDLGRPPDTQYFGPGTRLTVL.

This clonotype has a count of ten or more. The gene calls are TRBV7-2 and TRBJ1-4, with D possibly being TRBD1 (5 bases). Per the germline V gene, CDR1 is SGHTA and CDR2 is FQGNSA. This CDR3 spans 15 amino acids. Trimming stripped 4 bases from V and 5 bases from J, with 14 bases between. CDR3 coding DNA: TGTGCCAGCAGCTGGGGCGGAGGACTAAATGAAAAACTGTTTTTT. It is translated as CASSWGGGLNEKLFF.

This clonotype was observed many times. V and J are TRBV7-2 and TRBJ2-1; TRBD1 might be the D (7 bases). CDR3 length: 13 residues. Germline lookup yields CDR1 SGHTA and CDR2 FQGNSA. V was trimmed by 6 bases and J by 8 bases, leaving 14 bases between them. CDR3 in DNA: TGTGCCAGCAGATCAGGGGGGAAGGATGAGCAGTTCTTC. It translates to CASRSGGKDEQFF.

The chain has TRBV5-1 and TRBJ2-2; D unclear. Looked up from germline, CDR1 is SGHRS and CDR2 is YFSETQ. Trimming stripped 4 bases from V and 1 base from J, with 14 bases between. The CDR3 spans 16 residues. In nucleotides, the CDR3 is TGCGCCAGCAGCCGGTCTGTCCAATTGAACACCGGGGAGCTGTTTTTT. This translates into CASSRSVQLNTGELFF.

The chain employs TRBV5-1 and TRBJ1-2; D remains ambiguous. Between the trimmed V and J ends, which lost 3 bases and 8 bases, there was a span of 20 bases. Germline assignment: CDR1 SGHRS and CDR2 YFSETQ. CDR3 length: 15 residues. The CDR3 nucleotides are TGCGCCAGCAGCTCTAGTTCGACCGTCCTAGGCGGCTACACCTTC. Protein sequence: CASSSSSTVLGGYTF.

This clonotype was recorded a few times. The chain joins TRBV29-1 to TRBJ2-3; 7 bases match TRBD1. This CDR3 is 13 amino acids long. In germline, CDR1 is SQVTM, CDR2 ANQGSEA. J lost 2 bases, V lost 7 bases, and 6 bases had no gene match. The CDR3 loop reads CSGRQGSTDTQYF. The CDR3 DNA reads as TGCAGCGGGCGACAGGGCTCCACAGATACGCAGTATTTT.

CDR3 bases: TGTGCCAGCAGCCCCTTAGCGGGGGGTCGCACAGATACGCAGTATTTT. Protein: CASSPLAGGRTDTQYF. The chain recombines TRBV12-3 or TRBV12-4 with TRBJ2-3, with 10 nucleotides matching TRBD2. This CDR3 region has 16 residues. With 6 bases clipped from V and 1 base from J, the junction kept 7 bases outside the gene matches.

V gene TRBV29-1 combines with J gene TRBJ2-4; TRBD1 might be the D (5 bases). The CDR3 has 14 amino acids. Trimming took off 7 bases at V and 7 bases at J, with 20 bases between the two ends. Germline assignment: CDR1 SQVTM and CDR2 ANQGSEA. The CDR3 region is CSGARVAGHNIQYF. CDR3 nucleotides: TGCAGCGGTGCCCGGGTGGCAGGGCACAACATTCAGTACTTC.

The DNA for the CDR3 is TGTGCCAGCAGCTTGGCTCTCGGGAACTATGGCTACACCTTC. Its translation is CASSLALGNYGYTF. This chain joins TRBV5-5 and TRBJ1-2, with D uncertain. From germline, CDR1 is SGHKS and CDR2 YYEKEE (reference sequence). V shed 0 bases and J shed 2 bases, with 8 bases lying between them. The CDR3 consists of 14 residues.

The chain carries TRBV6-2 or TRBV6-3 and TRBJ2-7, with 7 nucleotides matching TRBD1. Losses at the gene ends were 0 bases for V and 7 bases for J; bases not matched to a gene: 9. There are 15 residues in the CDR3. Germline V gene lookup returns CDR1 MNHEY and CDR2 SVGEGT. For the CDR3, the DNA is TGTGCCAGCAGTTACTCTCCACAGGGACAGATGGAGCAGTACGTC. Translating it yields CASSYSPQGQMEQYV.

This clonotype was recorded at least ten times. The CDR3 DNA reads TGCGCCAGCAGCCCCGAGACAGGGAACACTGAAGCTTTCTTT. Its protein is CASSPETGNTEAFF. J is TRBJ1-1 and V is TRBV4-1; D possibly corresponds to TRBD1 (6 bases). This CDR3 is 14 amino acids long. The V end lost 4 bases, the J end lost 1 base, and 10 bases lay between the germline ends. The germline V gene encodes CDR1 MGHRA and CDR2 YSYEKL.

The rearrangement joins TRBV3-1 to TRBJ2-2; possible D gene TRBD2, 7 bases. The V gene lost 4 bases and the J gene lost 4 bases, with 16 bases spanning the gap. The CDR3 runs 16 residues. Germline values: CDR1 LGHDT, CDR2 YNNKEL (reference sequence). CDR3 nucleotide sequence: TGTGCCAGCAGCCCCCGAAGGGGGGGCGGCACCGGGGAGCTGTTTTTT. It yields the protein CASSPRRGGGTGELFF.

This clonotype was counted between two and nine times. The rearrangement joins TRBV18 to TRBJ1-5; TRBD1 is a possible D gene (5 bases). This CDR3 comprises 13 residues. The V end was cut by 3 bases, the J end by 7 bases, with 10 bases between. CDR1 KGHSH and CDR2 LQKENI come from the germline V gene. The chain's CDR3 is CASSPGHQQPQHF. The CDR3 nucleotides are TGTGCCAGCTCACCCGGACACCAACAGCCCCAGCATTTT.